This entry lists 17 T cell receptor beta chains sequenced from one sample in a study of T cell responses to AZD1222 COVID-19 vaccine. Sequenced by immunoSEQ multiplex PCR; TCRdb stores in-frame clones only, minus some. The data show 130,000 to 150,000 clones, about 91% seen once. This material consisted of peripheral blood, taken on day 0 of MenACWY control vaccination. Receptor source: an adult in good health.

The chain joins TRBV6-2 or TRBV6-3 to TRBJ2-5; D may correspond to TRBD1 or TRBD2 (6 bases each). Trimming left V 5 bases short and J 5 bases short, with 21 bases between. The CDR3 loop spans 16 amino acids. The V gene's germline CDR1 is MNHEY and CDR2 SVGEGT. The CDR3 loop reads CASSPGGRGEWETQYF. The DNA of the CDR3 is TGTGCCAGCAGTCCCGGGGGCAGGGGTGAGTGGGAGACCCAGTACTTC.

This clone was counted a single time. This chain uses TRBV6-2 or TRBV6-3 with TRBJ2-5; TRBD2 aligns across 7 bases. CDR1 and CDR2 from the germline V gene are MNHEY and SVGEGT. With V trimmed by 1 base and J by 5 bases, 10 bases remained unmatched. This CDR3 has 16 residues. CDR3 coding DNA: TGTGCCAGCAGTTACTGGTCAGGGAGGGATCTGGAGACCCAGTACTTC. As protein: CASSYWSGRDLETQYF.

V usage is TRBV20-1 and J usage is TRBJ1-2; D gene ambiguous. The CDR3 sequence is 11 residues long. V lost 3 bases to trimming and J lost 5 bases, with 7 bases between them. Per germline, CDR1 DFQATT and CDR2 SNEGSKA (reference sequence). As DNA, the CDR3 is TGCAGTGCTAGTAAACTATATGGCTACACCTTC. It encodes CSASKLYGYTF.

The V gene is TRBV7-8, the J gene TRBJ1-1; D gene unclear. The V gene lost 3 bases and the J gene lost 1 base, with 9 bases spanning the gap. The CDR3 has 14 residues. Germline lookup yields CDR1 SGHVS and CDR2 FQNEAQ. The CDR3 region has the DNA TGTGCCAGCAGCTTCAATTACCGGAACACTGAAGCTTTCTTT. This codes for CASSFNYRNTEAFF.

The rearrangement uses TRBV13 and TRBJ2-1; TRBD2 is a possible D gene (5 bases). There are 13 residues in the CDR3. The V gene lost 6 bases and the J gene lost 3 bases, with 9 bases spanning the gap. Germline lookup yields CDR1 PRHDT and CDR2 FYEKMQ (reference sequence). CDR3: CASRAALYNEQFF. The CDR3 nucleotides read TGTGCCAGCAGAGCGGCCCTCTACAATGAGCAGTTCTTC.

The chain uses TRBV7-9 and TRBJ1-1; 8 positions agree with TRBD1. Germline V gene data show CDR1 as SEHNR and CDR2 as FQNEAQ (reference sequence). The CDR3 runs 15 residues. V was clipped by 5 bases and J by 7 bases; unmatched bases: 12. The CDR3 loop reads CASSPGPGTGFEAFF. CDR3 nucleotide sequence: TGTGCCAGCAGCCCAGGTCCCGGGACAGGTTTTGAAGCTTTCTTT.

In this sample, this clone turned up a few times. The chain combines TRBV27 with TRBJ1-2; 7 nucleotides line up with TRBD1. The germline CDR1 and CDR2 sequences are MNHEY and SMNVEV (reference sequence). This CDR3 contains 14 residues. The J segment lost 4 bases and the V segment lost 3 bases, leaving 5 bases of the junction unmatched. DNA for the CDR3: TGTGCCAGCAGTTTCGGTCAGGGGGTCTATGGCTACACCTTC. Residues: CASSFGQGVYGYTF.

The chain recombines TRBV11-3 with TRBJ2-7; tentatively, D is TRBD1 or TRBD2 (7 bases each). The CDR3 loop spans 15 amino acids. Germline lookup yields CDR1 SGHNT and CDR2 YENEEA. V lost 3 bases to trimming and J lost 3 bases, with 15 bases between them. CDR3 nucleotides: TGTGCCAGCAGCTTGACAGGGAGGGGAATCTACGAGCAGTACTTC. Translation: CASSLTGRGIYEQYF.

This clone came up a few times. V and J are TRBV7-2 and TRBJ1-5, with D possibly being TRBD1 (6 bases). Germline-derived CDR1 and CDR2 are SGHTA and FQGNSA. Trimming removed 3 bases from V and 5 bases from J, with 11 bases in between. This CDR3 is built from 14 residues. This chain's CDR3 is CASSFRGSDQPQHF. The CDR3 nucleotides are TGTGCCAGCAGCTTTAGGGGGTCAGATCAGCCCCAGCATTTT. Using reference TRBV7-2 and TRBJ1-5 for the parts outside the CDR3, the full variable domain is GAGVSQSPSNKVTEKGKDVELRCDPISGHTALYWYRQSLGQGLEFLIYFQGNSAPDKSGLPSDRFSAERTGGSVSTLTIQRTQQEDSAVYLCASSFRGSDQPQHFGDGTRLSIL.

The chain uses TRBV11-3 and TRBJ1-1; 7 bases fit TRBD1. The trim removed 3 bases at V and 5 bases at J, leaving 15 bases unmatched. CDR3 size: 17 residues. Germline V gene lookup returns CDR1 SGHNT and CDR2 YENEEA. Here the CDR3 DNA reads TGTGCCAGCAGCTTGAAGACCGGGGACAGAGGTTGGACTGAAGCTTTCTTT. Translating it yields CASSLKTGDRGWTEAFF.

This clone has a single count. The genes are TRBV11-1 and TRBJ2-5; 8 bases agree with TRBD1. The germline CDR1 and CDR2 sequences are SGHAT and FQDESV (reference sequence). The CDR3 has 13 residues. With 5 bases clipped from V and 3 bases from J, the junction kept 2 bases outside the gene matches. The CDR3 DNA sequence: TGTGCCAGCAGCATGACAGGGGAAGAGACCCAGTACTTC. Translating it yields CASSMTGEETQYF. Looking up the rest from reference TRBV11-1 and TRBJ2-5 gives the full variable domain: EAEVAQSPRYKITEKSQAVAFWCDPISGHATLYWYRQILGQGPELLVQFQDESVVDDSQLPKDRFSAERLKGVDSTLKIQPAELGDSAMYLCASSMTGEETQYFGPGTRLLVL.

The CDR3, as DNA: TGTGCCAGCAGCTTAATTGGGACCCCCTGGGAACTGTTTTTT. Its protein is CASSLIGTPWELFF. The chain uses TRBV7-9 and TRBJ1-4; TRBD1 might be the D (5 bases). Germline CDR1 reads SEHNR; CDR2 reads FQNEAQ (reference sequence). CDR3 size: 14 residues. V shed 2 bases and J shed 12 bases, with 16 bases lying between them.

DNA for the CDR3: TGTGCCAGCAGCGGATTGGGGGGAGAAACTTATAATTCACCCCTCCACTTT. Amino acids: CASSGLGGETYNSPLHF. The V gene is TRBV25-1, the J gene TRBJ1-6, with a weak D call TRBD1 (5 bases). Germline-derived CDR1 and CDR2 are MGHDK and SYGVNS. Trimming shortened V by 6 bases and J by 4 bases, and 19 bases separated the two germline ends. This CDR3 is 17 amino acids long. Full variable domain (missing parts from reference TRBV25-1 and TRBJ1-6): EADIYQTPRYLVIGTGKKITLECSQTMGHDKMYWYQQDPGMELHLIHYSYGVNSTEKGDLSSESTVSRIRTEHFPLTLESARPSHTSQYLCASSGLGGETYNSPLHFGNGTRLTVT.

As to this clone: This sample also contains other DNA sequences that code for the same CDR3. CDR3 residues: CASSVVPGGGTEAFF. The CDR3 region has the DNA TGTGCCAGCAGCGTAGTTCCCGGGGGCGGGACTGAAGCTTTCTTT. The J gene is TRBJ1-1, the V gene TRBV9, with a tentative D call TRBD1 (6 bases). Germline-derived CDR1 and CDR2 are SGDLS and YYNGEE. V was pared by 0 bases and J by 5 bases, with 14 bases between. The CDR3 loop spans 15 amino acids.

This clone was detected only once. The gene calls are TRBV11-1 and TRBJ1-6, with D unresolved. CDR1 and CDR2 from the germline V gene are SGHAT and FQDESV (reference sequence). Trimming left V 5 bases short and J 10 bases short, with 12 bases between. This CDR3 has 13 amino acids. CDR3 sequence: CASSAEMVSPLHF. As DNA, the CDR3 is TGTGCCAGCAGCGCCGAAATGGTATCACCCCTCCACTTT.

Concerning this clone: The junction departs from germline at one end; a sequencing error may be responsible. The chain is built from TRBV7-3 and TRBJ1-3; tentatively, D is TRBD1 (6 bases). Per the germline V gene, CDR1 is SGHTA and CDR2 is FQGTGA. This CDR3 is built from 15 residues. CDR3 in amino acids: CASSLRFGTIGIGHF. CDR3 coding DNA: TGTGCCAGCAGCTTACGCTTCGGGACAATCGGTATTGGGCATTTT.

This clone was seen more than once but under ten times. V gene TRBV5-3 combines with J gene TRBJ1-2; perhaps TRBD1 as D (5 bases). TRBV5-3 is reported as an ORF; its role is uncertain. The CDR3 contains 14 residues. Trimming took off 4 bases at V and 8 bases at J, with 18 bases between the two ends. CDR3 coding DNA: TGTGCCAGAAGCCCTTCCGAGTGGGGGAAGGGCTACACCTTC. Translated: CARSPSEWGKGYTF.